This passage covers 13 T cell receptor beta chains from one sample sequenced in a study of tumor-infiltrating lymphocytes in localized non-small cell lung cancer. Method: immunoSEQ multiplex PCR; TCRdb's copy keeps in-frame clones and lacks some. The data contain some 15,000 clones, approximately 80% of them singletons. The specimen sequenced was lung tumor tissue. These receptor sequences come from a human donor with non-small cell lung cancer.

This chain joins TRBV28 and TRBJ2-2, with TRBD1 matching over 7 bases. J lost 4 bases, V lost 5 bases, and 7 bases had no gene match. From germline, CDR1 is MDHEN and CDR2 SYDVKM. The length of the CDR3 is 15 residues. This CDR3 is CASSPTDRFTGELFF. The CDR3, as DNA: TGTGCCAGCAGTCCCACGGACAGGTTCACCGGGGAGCTGTTTTTT.

The rearrangement links TRBV5-1 to TRBJ2-7; the match to TRBD2 covers 11 bases. V trimming: 4 bases; J trimming: 2 bases; junction bases outside the gene matches: 5. From germline, CDR1 is SGHRS and CDR2 YFSETQ. This CDR3 has 15 amino acids. In DNA form, the CDR3 reads TGCGCCAGCAGCGCCGGGACTAGCGGAACCTACGAGCAGTACTTC. Translating gives CASSAGTSGTYEQYF.

The chain carries TRBV9 and TRBJ1-5; 7 positions match TRBD1. CDR3 size: 16 residues. Germline V gene sequence: CDR1 SGDLS, CDR2 YYNGEE. V lost 4 bases and J lost 4; bases outside the gene matches: 11. CDR3 DNA: TGTGCCAGCAGCCTAGGACAGGATACTATTAATCAGCCCCAGCATTTT. Residues: CASSLGQDTINQPQHF.

In its sample, this clone was seen a few times. This chain joins TRBV7-2 and TRBJ2-3, with a tentative D call TRBD2 (7 bases). The V gene lost 6 bases and the J gene lost 0 bases, with 16 bases spanning the gap. The CDR3 is 16 amino acids. Germline loops: CDR1 SGHTA, CDR2 FQGNSA. The CDR3 bases are TGTGCCAGCAGATCGGCAGGGGACTATAGCACAGATACGCAGTATTTT. It yields the protein CASRSAGDYSTDTQYF. Full variable domain (remainder filled in from reference TRBV7-2 and TRBJ2-3): GAGVSQSPSNKVTEKGKDVELRCDPISGHTALYWYRQSLGQGLEFLIYFQGNSAPDKSGLPSDRFSAERTGGSVSTLTIQRTQQEDSAVYLCASRSAGDYSTDTQYFGPGTRLTVL.

The CDR3 DNA follows: TGCGCCAGCAGCCCTCTTTACCCTGGGGAGACCCAGTACTTC. It codes for CASSPLYPGETQYF. J is TRBJ2-5 and V is TRBV5-1; D is uncertain. V was shortened by 4 bases and J by 5 bases, with 15 bases between the two germline ends. Germline V CDR1 and CDR2: SGHRS, YFSETQ. This CDR3 is built from 14 residues.

The CDR3 sequence is CASSVDPPPTGELFF. CDR3 nucleotide sequence: TGTGCCAGCAGCGTAGACCCCCCTCCGACCGGGGAGCTGTTTTTT. V gene TRBV9 combines with J gene TRBJ2-2; D remains unclear. The V end was cut by 0 bases, the J end by 5 bases, with 11 bases between. The CDR3 spans 15 residues. Germline loops: CDR1 SGDLS, CDR2 YYNGEE.

V is TRBV11-2 and J is TRBJ1-2, with D uncertain. CDR1 and CDR2 (germline): SGHAT, FQNNGV. CDR3 length: 15 residues. V was clipped by 1 base and J by 3 bases, with 12 bases between them. Written as DNA, the CDR3 is TGTGCCAGCAGCTTAGGCAGTAGGATGGACTATGGCTACACCTTC. Its translation: CASSLGSRMDYGYTF.

V and J are TRBV15 and TRBJ1-5; no clear D. V shed 7 bases and J shed 4 bases, with 17 bases lying between them. The CDR3 sequence is 15 residues long. Germline CDR1 is LNHNV and CDR2 is YYDKDF (reference sequence). DNA of the CDR3: TGTGCCACCAACGGGGATCAGTTTTTGAATCAGCCCCAGCATTTT. This sequence encodes CATNGDQFLNQPQHF.

V usage is TRBV7-9 and J usage is TRBJ2-3, with D uncertain. In germline, CDR1 is SEHNR, CDR2 FQNEAQ (reference sequence). Deletions cut 1 base from V and 3 bases from J, with 5 bases between. This CDR3 is built from 13 residues. DNA for the CDR3: TGTGCCAGCAGCTTAGTCATGACAGATACGCAGTATTTT. Its protein is CASSLVMTDTQYF.

V usage is TRBV7-2 and J usage is TRBJ2-7, with 7 bases that match TRBD2. This CDR3 spans 14 amino acids. The J segment lost 2 bases and the V segment lost 1 base, leaving 2 bases of the junction unmatched. Germline V gene sequence: CDR1 SGHTA, CDR2 FQGNSA. CDR3 residues: CASSLGGRAYEQYF. The DNA for the CDR3 is TGTGCCAGCAGCTTAGGTGGGAGGGCCTACGAGCAGTACTTC.

The chain combines TRBV4-2 with TRBJ2-5; TRBD2 is a possible D gene (5 bases). CDR3 length equals 13 residues. Trimming shortened V by 1 base and J by 3 bases, and 6 bases separated the two germline ends. The V gene's germline CDR1 is LGHNA and CDR2 YNFKEQ. CDR3 residues: CASSQGEKETQYF. CDR3 DNA sequence: TGTGCCAGCAGCCAAGGGGAGAAAGAGACCCAGTACTTC.

The rearrangement joins TRBV29-1 to TRBJ2-5, with D possibly being TRBD1 (8 bases). This CDR3 contains 12 residues. From germline, CDR1 is SQVTM and CDR2 ANQGSEA. Trimming left V 2 bases short and J 9 bases short, with 13 bases between. Here the CDR3 reads CSVETGGAAQYF. The CDR3 nucleotides are TGCAGCGTTGAAACAGGGGGGGCGGCCCAGTACTTC.

In this sample, this clone turned up a few times. V gene TRBV21-1 combines with J gene TRBJ1-3; TRBD1 is the table's D call, not checked against the DNA. TRBV21-1 is labeled a pseudogene. The CDR3 covers 18 residues. CDR3 nucleotides: TGTGCCAGCAGCTCTCAGAGGACAAAGGATAGCTCTGGAAACACCATATATTTT. It yields the protein CASSSQRTKDSSGNTIYF.